This T cell receptor beta chain was recovered during a study of breast tumors, draining lymph nodes, adjacent tissues. The CDR3 is made up of 14 amino acids. In regard to this clonotype: This may arise from a read error, as a much more abundant clone is one base away.

TCRdb re-called the multiplex PCR reads with MiXCR, one entry per CDR3 protein. The table shows about 150,000 distinct CDR3 sequences, with approximately 20% occurring only once. Breast cancer patients provided tissue from their axillary draining lymph nodes. This receptor was obtained from a female donor with breast cancer. Some clones in this sample may be carry-over from other donors' samples. The chain recombines TRBV12-3 or TRBV12-4 with TRBJ2-3; 7 nucleotides match TRBD1. The better agreement between TRBJ1-5 and the DNA end casts doubt on the J call. Sample: axillary lymph node tissue. The chain's CDR3 is CASRKGAQTDTQHF. DNA of the CDR3: TGTGCCAGCCGAAAGGGGGCGCAAACAGATACGCAGCATTTT.